These 7 T cell receptor beta chains were all obtained from the same sample, sequenced in a study of blood T cell repertoires in COVID-19. TCRdb's table, derived via immunoSEQ multiplex PCR, lists solely in-frame clones and lacks some. Of 150,000 or so clones in the sample, around 87% were seen once. The source material was PBMCs or T cells enriched from blood (not recorded which). The receptors originated from a woman aged 40 to 50 who had been exposed to COVID-19.

The chain combines TRBV6-5 with TRBJ1-3, with D possibly being TRBD1 (5 bases). V was cut by 2 bases and J by 0 bases, with 8 bases left in between. This CDR3 has 15 amino acids. Germline values: CDR1 MNHEY, CDR2 SVGAGI. The CDR3 nucleotides are TGTGCCAGCAGTTACAGGGGCTACTCTGGAAACACCATATATTTT. Amino acids: CASSYRGYSGNTIYF.

The V gene is TRBV7-2, the J gene TRBJ1-2, with TRBD1 matching over 7 bases. Germline trimming cut 5 bases from V and 7 bases from J; bases unmatched to any gene: 13. This CDR3 contains 15 residues. Germline V gene lookup returns CDR1 SGHTA and CDR2 FQGNSA. The CDR3 region has the DNA TGTGCCAGCAGCCAAAGGACAGGTTCTGGCATTGGCTACACCTTC. Amino acids: CASSQRTGSGIGYTF. The full variable domain, rest sourced from reference TRBV7-2 and TRBJ1-2, is GAGVSQSPSNKVTEKGKDVELRCDPISGHTALYWYRQSLGQGLEFLIYFQGNSAPDKSGLPSDRFSAERTGGSVSTLTIQRTQQEDSAVYLCASSQRTGSGIGYTFGSGTRLTVV.

The chain carries TRBV29-1 and TRBJ1-1; TRBD1 matches 7 bases. Germline lookup yields CDR1 SQVTM and CDR2 ANQGSEA. V gave up 5 bases and J gave up 3 bases; unmatched junction bases: 6. This CDR3 is built from 13 residues. CDR3 nucleotides: TGCAGCGTTCAAAGGGGGCTGGACACTGAAGCTTTCTTT. It yields the protein CSVQRGLDTEAFF.

In nucleotides, the CDR3 is TGTGCCAGTACCCCCGGGACTAGCGGCACGAGCTCCTACAATGAGCAGTTCTTC. It yields the protein CASTPGTSGTSSYNEQFF. The V call is TRBV19, the J call TRBJ2-1; 11 nucleotides match TRBD2. The CDR3 runs to 18 residues. The J segment lost 0 bases and the V segment lost 7 bases, leaving 11 bases of the junction unmatched. Germline CDR1 and CDR2: LNHDA and SQIVND (reference sequence).

V and J are TRBV4-1 and TRBJ2-3, with TRBD2 matching over 7 bases. Germline CDR1 reads MGHRA; CDR2 reads YSYEKL. The CDR3 contains 17 residues. Germline trimming cut 4 bases from V and 0 bases from J; bases unmatched to any gene: 10. This chain's CDR3 is CASSPNTGGFSTDTQYF. CDR3 nucleotides: TGCGCCAGCAGCCCTAATACGGGAGGATTTAGCACAGATACGCAGTATTTT.

This clone appeared a single time. The junction shows a germline mismatch at one end, possibly a read error. The chain combines TRBV5-1 with TRBJ2-2; 12 nucleotides agree with TRBD1. Germline CDR1 reads SGHRS; CDR2 reads YFSETQ. The CDR3 extends over 15 amino acids. Written as DNA, the CDR3 is TGCGCCAGCAGTTTGGGACAGGGGGCGTCCGGGGAGCTGTTTTTT. Its translation is CASSLGQGASGELFF. The whole variable domain, filled in from reference TRBV5-1 and TRBJ2-2, reads KAGVTQTPRYLIKTRGQQVTLSCSPISGHRSVSWYQQTPGQGLQFLFEYFSETQRNKGNFPGRFSGRQFSNSRSEMNVSTLELGDSALYLCASSLGQGASGELFFGEGSRLTVL.

This chain connects TRBV12-5 to TRBJ2-7; 13 nucleotides match TRBD2. The V gene end was trimmed by 6 bases and the J gene end by 6 bases; junction bases not matched to a gene: 11. The CDR3 contains 16 residues. Germline CDR1 is LGHNT and CDR2 is FRNRAP. In nucleotides, the CDR3 is TGTGCTAGTGGCCCCAGGACTAGCGGGGGTGCCATCGAGCAGTACTTC. Translating it yields CASGPRTSGGAIEQYF.